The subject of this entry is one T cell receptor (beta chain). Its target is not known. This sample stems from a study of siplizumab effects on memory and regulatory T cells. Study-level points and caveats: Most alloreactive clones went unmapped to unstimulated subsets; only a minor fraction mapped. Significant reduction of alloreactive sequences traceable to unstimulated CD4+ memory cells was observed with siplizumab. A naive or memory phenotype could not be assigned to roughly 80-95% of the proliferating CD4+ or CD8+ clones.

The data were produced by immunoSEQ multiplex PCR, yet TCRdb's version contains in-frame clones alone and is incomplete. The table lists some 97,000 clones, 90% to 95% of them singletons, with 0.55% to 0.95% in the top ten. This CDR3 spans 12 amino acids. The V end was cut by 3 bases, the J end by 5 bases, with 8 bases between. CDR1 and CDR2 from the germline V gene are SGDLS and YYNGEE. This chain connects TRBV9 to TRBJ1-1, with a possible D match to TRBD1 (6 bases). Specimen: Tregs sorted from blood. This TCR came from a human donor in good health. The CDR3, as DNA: TGTGCCAGCAGCGCTACAGGGACTGAAGCTTTCTTT. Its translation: CASSATGTEAFF. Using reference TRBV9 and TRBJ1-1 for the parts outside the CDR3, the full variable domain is DSGVTQTPKHLITATGQRVTLRCSPRSGDLSVYWYQQSLDQGLQFLIQYYNGEERAKGNILERFSAQQFPDLHSELNLSSLELGDSALYFCASSATGTEAFFGQGTRLTVV.